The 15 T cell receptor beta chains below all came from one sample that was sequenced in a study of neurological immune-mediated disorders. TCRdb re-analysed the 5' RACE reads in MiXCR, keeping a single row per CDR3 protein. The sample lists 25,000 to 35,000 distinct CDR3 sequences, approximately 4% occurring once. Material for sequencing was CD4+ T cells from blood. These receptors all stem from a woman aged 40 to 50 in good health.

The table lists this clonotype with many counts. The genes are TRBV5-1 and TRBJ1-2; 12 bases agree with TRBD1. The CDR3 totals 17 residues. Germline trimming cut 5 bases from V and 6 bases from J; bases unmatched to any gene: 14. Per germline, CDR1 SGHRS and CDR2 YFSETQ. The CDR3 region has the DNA TGCGCCAGCAGTCCGGCCCCGGGACAGGGGGCTTCGCATGGCTACACCTTC. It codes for CASSPAPGQGASHGYTF.

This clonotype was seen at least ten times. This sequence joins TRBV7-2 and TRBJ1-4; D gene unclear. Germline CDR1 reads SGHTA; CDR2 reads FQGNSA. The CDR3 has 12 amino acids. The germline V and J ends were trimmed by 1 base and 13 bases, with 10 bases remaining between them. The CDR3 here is CASSLETSPLFF. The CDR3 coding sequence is TGTGCCAGCAGCTTAGAAACCTCTCCACTGTTTTTT.

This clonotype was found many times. The CDR3 region has the DNA TGTGCCAGCTGTCTCCTCTGTAACAATGAGCAGTTCTTC. It yields the protein CASCLLCNNEQFF. The V call is TRBV12-3 or TRBV12-4, the J call TRBJ2-1; D is unresolved. CDR3 length: 13 amino acids. V was trimmed by 8 bases and J by 5 bases, leaving 13 bases between them.

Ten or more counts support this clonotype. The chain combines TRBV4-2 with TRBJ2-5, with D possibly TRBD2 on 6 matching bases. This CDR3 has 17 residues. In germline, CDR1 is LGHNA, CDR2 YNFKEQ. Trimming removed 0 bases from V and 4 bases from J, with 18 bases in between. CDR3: CASSQDPGAEPGETQYF. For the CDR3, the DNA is TGTGCCAGCAGCCAAGATCCGGGAGCAGAACCGGGAGAGACCCAGTACTTC.

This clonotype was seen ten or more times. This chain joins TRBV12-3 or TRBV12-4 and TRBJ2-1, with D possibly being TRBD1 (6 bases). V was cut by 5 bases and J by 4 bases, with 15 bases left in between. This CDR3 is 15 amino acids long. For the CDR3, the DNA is TGTGCCAGCAGTAGGACAGTTGGGGTTTACAATGAGCAGTTCTTC. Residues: CASSRTVGVYNEQFF.

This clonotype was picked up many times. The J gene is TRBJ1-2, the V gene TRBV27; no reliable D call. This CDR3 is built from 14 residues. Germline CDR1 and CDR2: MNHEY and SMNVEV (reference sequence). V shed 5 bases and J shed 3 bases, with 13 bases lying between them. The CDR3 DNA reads TGTGCCAGCAGTCCTAGGCGGGAGTACTATGGCTACACCTTC. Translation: CASSPRREYYGYTF.

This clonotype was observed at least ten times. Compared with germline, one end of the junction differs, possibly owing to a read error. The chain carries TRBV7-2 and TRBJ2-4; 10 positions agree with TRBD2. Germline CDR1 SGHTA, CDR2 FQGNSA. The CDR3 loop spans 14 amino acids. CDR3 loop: CASSLERSGTSVLF. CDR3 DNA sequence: TGTGCCAGCAGCTTAGAGAGGTCTGGGACTAGCGTGCTCTTC.

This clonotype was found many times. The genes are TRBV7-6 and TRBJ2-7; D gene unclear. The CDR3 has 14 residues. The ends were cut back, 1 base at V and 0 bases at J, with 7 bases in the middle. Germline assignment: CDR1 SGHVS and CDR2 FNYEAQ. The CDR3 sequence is CASSLGVGSYEQYF. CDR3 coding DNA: TGTGCCAGCAGCTTAGGTGTTGGCTCCTACGAGCAGTACTTC.

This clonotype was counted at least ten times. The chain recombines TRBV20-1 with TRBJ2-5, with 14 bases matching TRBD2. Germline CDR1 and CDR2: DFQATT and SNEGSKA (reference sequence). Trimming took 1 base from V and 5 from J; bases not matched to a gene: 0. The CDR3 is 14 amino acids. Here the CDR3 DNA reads TGCAGTGCTAGAGGGACTAGCGGGAGGGAGACCCAGTACTTC. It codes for CSARGTSGRETQYF.

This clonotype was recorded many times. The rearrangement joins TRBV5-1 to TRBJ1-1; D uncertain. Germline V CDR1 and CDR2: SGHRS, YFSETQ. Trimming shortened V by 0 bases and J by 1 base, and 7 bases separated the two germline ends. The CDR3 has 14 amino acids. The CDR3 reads CASSLVLGNTEAFF. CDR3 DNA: TGCGCCAGCAGCTTGGTACTCGGGAACACTGAAGCTTTCTTT.

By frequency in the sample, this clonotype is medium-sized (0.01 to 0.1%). The CDR3 coding sequence is TGTGCCAGCTCTCTCCCGCCGCGGGAATACGAGCAGTACTTC. This gives the protein CASSLPPREYEQYF. The chain recombines TRBV28 with TRBJ2-7; D is perhaps TRBD2 (6 bases). V was pared by 8 bases and J by 4 bases, with 18 bases between. CDR1 is MDHEN and CDR2 is SYDVKM in the germline V gene. The CDR3 covers 14 residues.

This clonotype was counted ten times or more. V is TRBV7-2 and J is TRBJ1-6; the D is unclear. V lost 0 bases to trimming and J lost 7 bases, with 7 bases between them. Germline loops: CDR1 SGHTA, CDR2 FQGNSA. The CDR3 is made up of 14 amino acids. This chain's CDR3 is CASSLAEPNSPLHF. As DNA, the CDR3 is TGTGCCAGCAGCTTAGCAGAGCCGAATTCACCCCTCCACTTT. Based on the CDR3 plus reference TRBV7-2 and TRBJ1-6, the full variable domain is GAGVSQSPSNKVTEKGKDVELRCDPISGHTALYWYRQSLGQGLEFLIYFQGNSAPDKSGLPSDRFSAERTGGSVSTLTIQRTQQEDSAVYLCASSLAEPNSPLHFGNGTRLTVT.

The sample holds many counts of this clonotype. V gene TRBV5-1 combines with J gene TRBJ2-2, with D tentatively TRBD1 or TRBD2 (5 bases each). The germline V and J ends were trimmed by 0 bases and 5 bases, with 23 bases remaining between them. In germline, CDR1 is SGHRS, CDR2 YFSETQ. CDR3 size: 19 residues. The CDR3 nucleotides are TGCGCCAGCAGCTTGGAGGGCCGTGGGACCCAGGGAAGGACCGGGGAGCTGTTTTTT. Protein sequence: CASSLEGRGTQGRTGELFF.

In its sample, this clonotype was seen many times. For the CDR3, the DNA is TGCAGCGCCCGGACGTCTGGGTATGGCTACACCTTC. This translates into CSARTSGYGYTF. The chain combines TRBV29-1 with TRBJ1-2, with D uncertain. The CDR3 is 12 amino acids. Germline V lookup: CDR1 SQVTM, CDR2 ANQGSEA. V was clipped by 7 bases and J by 5 bases, with 14 bases between them.

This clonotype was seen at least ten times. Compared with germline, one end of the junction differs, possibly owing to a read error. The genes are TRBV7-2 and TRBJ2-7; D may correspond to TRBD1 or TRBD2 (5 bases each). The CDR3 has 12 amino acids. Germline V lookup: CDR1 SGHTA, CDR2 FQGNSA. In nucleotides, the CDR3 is TGTGCCAGCAGCTTTGCCGGGGCCCACTCTAACTTC. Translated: CASSFAGAHSNF.